This TCR beta chain was profiled in a study of blood T cell repertoires in COVID-19. The CDR3 has 13 residues. Trimming took 2 bases from V and 4 from J, leaving 11 bases between them. CDR1 and CDR2 from the germline V gene are GTSNPN and SVGIG (reference sequence). Here immunoSEQ multiplex PCR was the method, and the copy in TCRdb shows in-frame clones only, minus some. Of 250,000 to 350,000 clones in the sample, approximately 85% were seen once. Material: PBMCs or T cells enriched from blood (not recorded which). The chain carries TRBV30 and TRBJ1-2; unclear D gene. The TCR sequence derives from a woman in her twenties or thirties who had recovered from COVID-19. The CDR3, as DNA: TGTGCCTGGAGTCCGGAGGGCCCCTATGGCTACACCTTC. Its protein is CAWSPEGPYGYTF.